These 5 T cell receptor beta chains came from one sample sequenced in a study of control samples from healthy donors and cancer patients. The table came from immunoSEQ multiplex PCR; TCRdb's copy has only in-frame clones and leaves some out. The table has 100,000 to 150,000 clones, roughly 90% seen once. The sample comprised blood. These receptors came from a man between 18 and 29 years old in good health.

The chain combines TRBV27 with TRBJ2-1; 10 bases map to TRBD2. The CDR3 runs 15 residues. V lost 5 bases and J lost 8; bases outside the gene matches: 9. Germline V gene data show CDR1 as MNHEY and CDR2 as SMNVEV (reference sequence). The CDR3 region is CASSPRLAGFDEQFF. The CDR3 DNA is TGTGCCAGCAGTCCCCGACTAGCGGGTTTCGATGAGCAGTTCTTC.

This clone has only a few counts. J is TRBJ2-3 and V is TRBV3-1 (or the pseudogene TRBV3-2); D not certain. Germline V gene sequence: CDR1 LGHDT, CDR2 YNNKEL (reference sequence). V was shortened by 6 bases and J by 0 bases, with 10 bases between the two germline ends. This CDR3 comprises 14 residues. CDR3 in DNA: TGTGCCAGCAGGTCAAAGAATAGCACAGATACGCAGTATTTT. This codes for CASRSKNSTDTQYF.

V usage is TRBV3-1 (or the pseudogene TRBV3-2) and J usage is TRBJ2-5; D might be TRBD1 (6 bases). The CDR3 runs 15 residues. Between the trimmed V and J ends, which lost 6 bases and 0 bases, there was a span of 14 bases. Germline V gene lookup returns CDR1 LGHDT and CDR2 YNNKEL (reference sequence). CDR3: CASRQGLAYQETQYF. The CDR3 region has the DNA TGTGCCAGCAGGCAGGGGCTAGCCTACCAAGAGACCCAGTACTTC.

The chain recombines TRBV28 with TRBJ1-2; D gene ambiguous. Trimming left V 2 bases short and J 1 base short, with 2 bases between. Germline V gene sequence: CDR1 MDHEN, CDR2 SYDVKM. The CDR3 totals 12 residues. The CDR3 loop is CASSLSNYGYTF. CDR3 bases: TGTGCCAGCAGTTTAAGTAACTATGGCTACACCTTC.

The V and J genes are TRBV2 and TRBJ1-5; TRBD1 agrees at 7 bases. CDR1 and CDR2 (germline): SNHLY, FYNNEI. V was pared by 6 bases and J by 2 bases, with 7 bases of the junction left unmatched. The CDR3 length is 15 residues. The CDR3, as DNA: TGTGCCAGCAGCATCACAGGGGAGGGCAATCAGCCCCAGCATTTT. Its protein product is CASSITGEGNQPQHF.